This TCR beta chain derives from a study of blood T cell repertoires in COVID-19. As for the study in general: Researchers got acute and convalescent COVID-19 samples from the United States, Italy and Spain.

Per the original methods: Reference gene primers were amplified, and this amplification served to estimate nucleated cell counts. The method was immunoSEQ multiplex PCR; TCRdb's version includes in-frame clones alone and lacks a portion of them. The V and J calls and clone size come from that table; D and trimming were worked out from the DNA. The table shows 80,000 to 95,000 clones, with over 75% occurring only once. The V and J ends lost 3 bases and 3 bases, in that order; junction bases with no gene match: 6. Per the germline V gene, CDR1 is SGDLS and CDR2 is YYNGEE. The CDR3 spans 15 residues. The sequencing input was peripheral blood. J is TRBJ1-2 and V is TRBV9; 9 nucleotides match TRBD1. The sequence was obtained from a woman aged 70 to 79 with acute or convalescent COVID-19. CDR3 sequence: CASSAGTGWDYGYTF. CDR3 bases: TGTGCCAGCAGCGCCGGGACAGGGTGGGACTATGGCTACACCTTC.